Shown below are 4 T cell receptor beta chains from a single sample sequenced in a study of T cell clonality in common variable immunodeficiency. Antigen specificity for these receptors is unknown. Libraries were prepared by immunoSEQ multiplex PCR; TCRdb keeps only in-frame clonotypes and omits some of them. The repertoire has fewer than 40,000 clones, none seen only once; the ten largest take 5.4%. Overall study findings and caveats: In common variable immunodeficiency, TCR beta chains reportedly carried fewer deletions and N-nucleotide insertions.

The sequencing sample was made of peripheral blood mononuclear cells. The receptors stem from a human donor with common variable immunodeficiency.

This clone was counted at least ten times. The read ends 3 residues shy of where the CDR3 ends; the end is completed using the germline J gene. The J gene is TRBJ1-5, the V gene TRBV7-2; possible D gene TRBD1, 6 bases. The germline V gene has CDR1 SGHTA and CDR2 FQGNSA. This CDR3 is 13 amino acids long. The V and J ends lost 2 bases and 6 bases respectively, with 8 bases between them. The CDR3 loop is CASSLTGSQPQHF. CDR3 bases read: TGTGCCAGCAGCTTAACAGGGAGTCAGCCC.

This clone came up many times. Read data end 3 residues before the CDR3 end; the end is taken from the germline J gene. The chain combines TRBV19 with TRBJ2-1; TRBD2 is a possible D gene (5 bases). Trimming took 3 bases from V and 0 from J, leaving 12 bases between them. This CDR3 contains 16 residues. CDR1 is LNHDA, CDR2 SQIVND, per germline (reference sequence). CDR3 DNA (partial): TGTGCCAGTAGTATCGGGCTAGCAAACTCCTACAATGAG. Translating gives CASSIGLANSYNE. The CDR3 reads in full as CASSIGLANSYNEQFF.

A word on this clone: The CDR3 goes on 3 residues after the read ends, and that part is filled in from the germline J gene. The genes are TRBV19 and TRBJ2-7; D gene ambiguous. The ends were cut back, 5 bases at V and 0 bases at J, with 8 bases in the middle. Germline V gene lookup returns CDR1 LNHDA and CDR2 SQIVND (reference sequence). The CDR3 totals 13 residues. The covered CDR3 bases are TGTGCCAGTAGTCCTTCCCTCTCCTACGAG. This encodes CASSPSLSYE. The CDR3 reads in full as CASSPSLSYEQYF.

This clone has a handful of counts. The read ends 3 residues early relative to the CDR3; the germline J gene fills the gap. The gene calls are TRBV20-1 and TRBJ2-1; D not resolved. This CDR3 is built from 11 residues. CDR1 and CDR2 (germline): DFQATT, SNEGSKA (reference sequence). Deletions cut 6 bases from V and 9 bases from J, with 12 bases between. CDR3 residues: CSAYYGSEQFF. The CDR3 DNA, read in part, is TGCAGTGCCTACTACGGAAGTGAG.